This T cell receptor beta chain was identified in a study of tumor-infiltrating lymphocytes in primary liver carcinoma (TCRdb year 2017). Broadly, across the study: About 5 patients with histopathologically diagnosed primary liver carcinoma underwent surgical resection in China between November 2015 and 2016. Samples yielded roughly 3.65 to 7.5 million productive TCRbeta reads; read depth did not differ significantly between tissue types. The five patients, three men and two women aged 30 to 69 years, had hepatocellular carcinoma (four) or combined HCC and intrahepatic cholangiocarcinoma (one). Technical replicate repertoires showed high reproducibility, with mean shared-clone rates roughly 0.87 and correlation coefficients above 0.95. The five patients had tumors staged T1-T3 N0M0, with maximum diameters ranging from roughly 4.2 to 11 cm. Across five regions of each liver tumor, along with adjacent normal tissue and blood, the study brought together TCRbeta repertoire sequencing, expression microarrays and whole-exome sequencing. A total of 35 specimens from 5 patients went through TCRbeta repertoire sequencing, namely 25 tumor regions, 5 adjacent noncancerous liver tissues and 5 peripheral blood samples.

From the cysteine up to the phenylalanine, the CDR3 has a length of 15 residues. The DNA shown is the 45-base CDR3, in frame from base 1. Based on the germline V gene, the CDR1 and CDR2 sequences are MGHRA and YSYEKL. Here is what the overall study found, with its caveats: Only the TCR beta chain was sequenced, which likely underestimates true repertoire diversity because unpaired alpha chains were not captured. Compared with blood, tumors had a significantly larger share of the repertoire taken up by the top 250 clones (p = 0.039). Repertoire overlap was found to be higher between tumor regions (mean roughly 35%) than between tumor-adjacent (around 17%) or tumor-blood (about 14%) pairs, consistent with antigen-driven expansion. Only a few patients were included in the study, and the authors note that the findings should be validated in a larger study. Comparison of CD4+ and CD8+ T cell repertoires was precluded by the use of bulk unsorted samples.

Blood RNA was extracted from unsorted whole blood with TRIzol reagent; germline DNA came from the DNeasy Blood & Tissue kit. Chronic HBV infection was present in the patients, and the patients were treatment-naive at sampling. Around 3.6 milliliters of peripheral blood were collected into K2EDTA tubes before surgery. Starting from 450 to 500 ng total RNA, TCRbeta-specific cDNA was produced by reverse transcription with a constant-region primer and ProtoScript II reverse transcriptase. Construction of the TCRbeta libraries relied on three nested rounds of multiplex PCR, following a slightly modified ARM-PCR procedure. Multiplex TRBV1-TRBV30 forward primers and a Cbeta reverse primer were used in the first two PCR rounds, each of which was run for roughly 10 cycles. Sample barcodes and Illumina adapters were added in a final 25-cycle PCR using Deep VentR polymerase. Before sequencing, amplicons of 200-500 bp were gel-purified using a QIAquick gel extraction kit. An Illumina HiSeq 2500 was used to sequence the TCRbeta amplicons, generating 250-bp paired-end reads. Turning to the authors' computational methods: Reads were quality-trimmed with Trimmomatic v0.33, and paired reads were merged with FLASH v1.2.11 to recover full CDR3 sequences. MiGEC v1.2.1b assigned V, D and J germline segments to the rearranged TCRbeta sequences. Clonotype statistics and Shannon-Wiener diversity indices were computed with VDJtools v1.0.0. Except for diversity analysis, only each sample's 250 most abundant clonotypes were used in subsequent analyses to reduce sampling bias. TCRdb took the public reads, trimmed them with fastp at Q25, ran MiXCR for clone calling and kept in-frame beta chains. Each record represents a unique CDR3 protein, reported with the most common genes and DNA among its rows. TCRdb, rather than the study authors, made the V and J calls. The table for this sample lists 190,000 or so distinct CDR3 sequences; less than 75% of them were counted only once. Roughly 6.4% of the sample goes to the ten largest clones.

On this clonotype itself: No cognate antigen has been identified for it. One end of the junction is discordant with germline, which a read error may explain.

The sequence was collected from a woman aged 60-70 years with primary liver carcinoma and hepatitis B virus infection. This chain joins TRBV4-1 to TRBJ2-7, with the identity of the D gene unclear. Source material: peripheral blood. CDR3 sequence: CATSAVAEQIYEQYF. The DNA sequence reads TGCGCCACCAGCGCCGTGGCGGAGCAGATCTACGAGCAGTACTTC.